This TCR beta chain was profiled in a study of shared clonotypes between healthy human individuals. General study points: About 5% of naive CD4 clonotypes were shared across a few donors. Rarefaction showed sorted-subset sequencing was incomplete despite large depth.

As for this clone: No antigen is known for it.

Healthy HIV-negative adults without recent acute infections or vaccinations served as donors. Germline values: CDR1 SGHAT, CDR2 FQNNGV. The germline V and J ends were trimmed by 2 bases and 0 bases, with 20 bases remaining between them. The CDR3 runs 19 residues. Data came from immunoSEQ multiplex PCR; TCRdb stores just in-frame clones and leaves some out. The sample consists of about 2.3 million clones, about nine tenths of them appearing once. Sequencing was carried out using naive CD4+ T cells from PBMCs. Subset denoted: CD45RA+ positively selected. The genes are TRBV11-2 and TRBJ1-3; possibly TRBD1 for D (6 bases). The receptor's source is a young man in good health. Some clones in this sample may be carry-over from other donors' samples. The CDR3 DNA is TGTGCCAGCAGCTTAAGGGGGGGGGCAGCCTCCTACTCTGGAAACACCATATATTTT. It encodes CASSLRGGAASYSGNTIYF.